The rows below give T cell receptor beta chains drawn from one sample of a study of T cell responses to AZD1222 COVID-19 vaccine. Sequenced by immunoSEQ multiplex PCR; TCRdb stores in-frame clones only, minus some. Of roughly 120,000 clones in the sample, roughly 92% are singletons; the top ten hold 1.5% to 2%. Here the sequenced sample was peripheral blood, taken 28 days after the second AZD1222 dose. These receptors came from an adult who received the AZD1222 COVID-19 vaccine. Both conserved end residues are part of each CDR3.

j_gene | v_gene | CDR3aa
TRBJ1-1 | TRBV28 | CASSSGQGDTEAFF
TRBJ2-1 | TRBV3-1/TRBV3-2 | CASSPPKAQTSGLLLAYNEQFF
TRBJ2-7 | TRBV4-2 | CASSPSIGLAGFEQYF
TRBJ1-2 | TRBV27 | CASSRARAYGYTF
TRBJ2-7 | TRBV6-5 | CASRNGGRTTEGQYF
TRBJ1-6 | TRBV6-5 | CASRAVGGSLHF
TRBJ2-2 | TRBV15 | CATKDPGQGWIGELFF
TRBJ2-3 | TRBV27 | CASSLVLAGADTQYF
TRBJ2-7 | TRBV4-1 | CASSLGLNYEQYF
TRBJ2-3 | TRBV27 | CASSFRAGGPDTQYF
TRBJ2-7 | TRBV18 | CASSLNEVGAGPHEQYF
TRBJ1-2 | TRBV11-2 | CASSPQGPANYGYTF
TRBJ2-1 | TRBV18 | CASSLRTSGDYNEQFF
TRBJ2-2 | TRBV30 | CAWILSGGGELFF
TRBJ2-7 | TRBV4-1 | CASRYEQYF
TRBJ2-7 | TRBV3-1/TRBV3-2 | CASSQSGIYEQYF
TRBJ2-7 | TRBV4-2 | CASSQFSTGVDYEQYF
TRBJ2-7 | TRBV6-5 | CASSYSISDTYEQYF
TRBJ1-1 | TRBV7-3 | CASSLTQGTVNTEAFF
TRBJ1-2 | TRBV12-3/TRBV12-4 | CASSPDSYYGYTF
TRBJ1-1 | TRBV28 | CASSPGINTEAFF
TRBJ2-5 | TRBV20-1 | CSARDHKIQYF
TRBJ1-4 | TRBV9 | CASSVGASRATNEKLFF
TRBJ2-7 | TRBV14 | CASSPLSGAYEQYF
TRBJ2-2 | TRBV6-1 | CASSEGVERELFF
TRBJ1-5 | TRBV18 | CASSADTAWQPQHF
TRBJ1-2 | TRBV18 | CASSFDESGYTF
TRBJ1-5 | TRBV6-1 | CASSEFYRDHQPQHF
TRBJ2-1 | TRBV7-9 | CASSQGTRPSNEQFF
TRBJ2-7 | TRBV9 | CASSDGRRDEQYF
TRBJ1-5 | TRBV7-2 | CASSLGGRDNQPQHF
TRBJ1-5 | TRBV7-4 | CASSCDSGQGNQPQHF
TRBJ2-7 | TRBV7-9 | CASSLSGVRSYEQYF
TRBJ2-7 | TRBV27 | CASSRSGGLISYEQYF
TRBJ1-2 | TRBV5-4 | CASSPNYGTEYGYTF
TRBJ1-2 | TRBV28 | CASSVRTGFGGYTF
TRBJ2-5 | TRBV28 | CASSSLETQYF
TRBJ1-4 | TRBV3-1/TRBV3-2 | CASSRGEVYNEKLFF
TRBJ2-6 | TRBV27 | CASSPFKGADPGLGANVLTF
TRBJ2-7 | TRBV5-1 | CASSGSGGPYEQYF
TRBJ1-2 | TRBV18 | CASSPARTGYGYTF
TRBJ2-1 | TRBV12-5 | CASGLVTTGSYNEQFF
TRBJ1-4 | TRBV2 | CASSAVGLINEKLFF
TRBJ2-5 | TRBV21-1 | CASHGWWRETQYF
TRBJ2-5 | TRBV6-5 | CASRMGGQDETQYF
TRBJ2-1 | TRBV28 | CASSSPWRDSYNEQFF
TRBJ2-3 | TRBV5-4 | CASSPTGSTDTQYF
TRBJ1-5 | TRBV18 | CASSPQATGNQPQHF
TRBJ1-1 | TRBV11-2 | CASSLAGTEAFF
TRBJ1-4 | TRBV15 | CATIGPDEKLFF
TRBJ2-1 | TRBV19 | CASSTPLAGGPVEQFF
TRBJ2-7 | TRBV15 | CATSRSRQDLFYGQYF
TRBJ2-1 | TRBV19 | CASSITPPTGISYNEQFF
TRBJ2-1 | TRBV5-1 | CASSPYGGVLSNEQFF
TRBJ2-4 | TRBV5-6 | CASSTGLGIIQYF
TRBJ2-3 | TRBV3-1/TRBV3-2 | CASSLAGWSTDTQYF
TRBJ2-1 | TRBV5-6 | CASSLTSISYNEQFF
TRBJ2-3 | TRBV5-5 | CASSLYSGSDTQYF